The clone carrying this T cell receptor (beta chain) was seen many times. The sample is drawn from a study of CD8 T cells in ankylosing spondylitis. MiXCR, applied by TCRdb to the 5' RACE reads, yields one record per CDR3 protein. This table has about 160,000 distinct CDR3 sequences, about 17% appearing once. Sequences were obtained from blood, either unsorted or a sorted T cell fraction (not recorded which). This TCR derives from a male donor with ankylosing spondylitis or in good health (not recorded which).

CDR3 amino acids: CSGAGTSGSVEQFF. CDR3 in DNA: TGCAGTGGTGCCGGGACTAGCGGGAGTGTTGAGCAGTTCTTC. The chain uses TRBV20-1 and TRBJ2-1; 14 bases map to TRBD2. The germline V gene encodes CDR1 DFQATT and CDR2 SNEGSKA (reference sequence). V dropped 7 bases and J dropped 9; count of bases not matched to a gene: 8. The CDR3 is 14 residues long.